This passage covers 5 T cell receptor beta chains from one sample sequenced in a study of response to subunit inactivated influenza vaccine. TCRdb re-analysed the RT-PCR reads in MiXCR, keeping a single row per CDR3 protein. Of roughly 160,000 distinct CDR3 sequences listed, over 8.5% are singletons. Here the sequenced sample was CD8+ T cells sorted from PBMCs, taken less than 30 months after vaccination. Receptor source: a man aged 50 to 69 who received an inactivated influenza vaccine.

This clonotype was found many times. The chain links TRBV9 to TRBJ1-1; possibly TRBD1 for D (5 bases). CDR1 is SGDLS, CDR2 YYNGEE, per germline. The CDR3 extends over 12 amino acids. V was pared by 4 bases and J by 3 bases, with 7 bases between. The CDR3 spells CASSLGDTEAFF. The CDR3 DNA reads TGTGCCAGCAGCCTAGGGGACACTGAAGCTTTCTTT.

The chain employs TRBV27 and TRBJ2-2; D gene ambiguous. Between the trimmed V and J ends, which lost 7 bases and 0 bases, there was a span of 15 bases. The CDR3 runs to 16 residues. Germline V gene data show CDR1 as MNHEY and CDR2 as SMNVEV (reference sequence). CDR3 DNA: TGTGCCAGCACCATATCGGACCCGACGAACACCGGGGAGCTGTTTTTT. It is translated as CASTISDPTNTGELFF.

The CDR3 DNA is TGCGCCAGCAGCCAAGGAACTATAGCGGGAGGGCCTTACGAGCAGTACTTC. Protein: CASSQGTIAGGPYEQYF. V usage is TRBV4-3 and J usage is TRBJ2-7; 11 bases align to TRBD2. CDR1 and CDR2 from the germline V gene are LGHNA and YSLEER. The trim removed 1 base at V and 4 bases at J, leaving 9 bases unmatched. The CDR3 is 17 amino acids.

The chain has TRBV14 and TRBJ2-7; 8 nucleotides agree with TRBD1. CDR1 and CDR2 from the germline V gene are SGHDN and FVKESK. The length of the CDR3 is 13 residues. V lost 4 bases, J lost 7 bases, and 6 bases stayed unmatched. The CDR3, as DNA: TGTGCCAGCAGCCGGGGCAGGGGGCTTGAGCAGTACTTC. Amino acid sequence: CASSRGRGLEQYF.

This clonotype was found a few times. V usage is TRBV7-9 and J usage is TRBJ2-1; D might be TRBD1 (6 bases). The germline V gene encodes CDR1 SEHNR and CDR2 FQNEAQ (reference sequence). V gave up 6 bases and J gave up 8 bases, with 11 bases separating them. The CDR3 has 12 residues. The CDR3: CASSKGHYEQFF. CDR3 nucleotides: TGTGCCAGCAGTAAGGGACACTATGAGCAGTTCTTC.